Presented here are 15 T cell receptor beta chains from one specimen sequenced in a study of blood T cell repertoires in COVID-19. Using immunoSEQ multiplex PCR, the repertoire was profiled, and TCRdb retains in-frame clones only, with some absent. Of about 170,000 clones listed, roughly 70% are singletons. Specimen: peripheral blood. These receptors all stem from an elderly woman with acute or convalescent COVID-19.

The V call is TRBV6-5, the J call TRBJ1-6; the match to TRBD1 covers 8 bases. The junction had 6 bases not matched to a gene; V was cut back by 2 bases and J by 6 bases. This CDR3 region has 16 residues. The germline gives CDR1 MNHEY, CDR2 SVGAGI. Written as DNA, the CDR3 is TGTGCCAGCAGTTACGATCATGACAGGGGTAATTCACCCCTCCACTTT. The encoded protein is CASSYDHDRGNSPLHF.

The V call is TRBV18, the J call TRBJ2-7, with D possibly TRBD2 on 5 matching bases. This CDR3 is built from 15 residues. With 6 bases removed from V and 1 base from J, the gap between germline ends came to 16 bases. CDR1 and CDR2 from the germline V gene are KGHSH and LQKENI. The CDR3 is CASSTPDAGSYEQYF. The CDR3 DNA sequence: TGTGCCAGCTCTACCCCGGACGCGGGTTCCTACGAGCAGTACTTC.

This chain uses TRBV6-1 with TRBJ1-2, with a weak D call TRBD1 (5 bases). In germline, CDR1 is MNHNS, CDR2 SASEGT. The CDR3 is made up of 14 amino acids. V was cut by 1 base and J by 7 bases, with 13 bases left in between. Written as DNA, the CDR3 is TGTGCCAGCAGTGAAGTCACCCTCGGGGGTGGCTACACCTTC. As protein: CASSEVTLGGGYTF.

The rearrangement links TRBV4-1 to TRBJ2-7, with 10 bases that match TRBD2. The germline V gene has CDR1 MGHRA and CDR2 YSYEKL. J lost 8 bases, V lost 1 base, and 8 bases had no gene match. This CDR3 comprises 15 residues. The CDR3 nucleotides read TGCGCCAGCAGCCAAGTGCCAGCGGGAGGGCCAAAGCAGTACTTC. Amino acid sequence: CASSQVPAGGPKQYF.

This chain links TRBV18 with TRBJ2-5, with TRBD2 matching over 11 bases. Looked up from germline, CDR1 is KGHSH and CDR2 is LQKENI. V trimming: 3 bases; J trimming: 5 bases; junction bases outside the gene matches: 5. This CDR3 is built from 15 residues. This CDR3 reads CASSPGTSGLETQYF. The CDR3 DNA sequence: TGTGCCAGCTCACCTGGGACTAGCGGCCTGGAGACCCAGTACTTC.

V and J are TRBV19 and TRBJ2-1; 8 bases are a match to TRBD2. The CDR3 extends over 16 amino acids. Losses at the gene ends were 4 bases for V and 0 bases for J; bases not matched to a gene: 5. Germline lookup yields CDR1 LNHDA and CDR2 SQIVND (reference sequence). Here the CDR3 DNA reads TGTGCCAGTAGTAAACAGCTAGCGGGCTCCTACAATGAGCAGTTCTTC. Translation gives CASSKQLAGSYNEQFF.

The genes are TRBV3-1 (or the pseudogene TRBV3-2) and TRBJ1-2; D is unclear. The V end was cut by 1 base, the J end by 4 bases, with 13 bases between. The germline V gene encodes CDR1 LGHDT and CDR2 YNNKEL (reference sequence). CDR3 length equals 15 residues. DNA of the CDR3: TGTGCCAGCAGCCAAGTGAACTTAGCGCCCTATGGCTACACCTTC. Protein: CASSQVNLAPYGYTF.

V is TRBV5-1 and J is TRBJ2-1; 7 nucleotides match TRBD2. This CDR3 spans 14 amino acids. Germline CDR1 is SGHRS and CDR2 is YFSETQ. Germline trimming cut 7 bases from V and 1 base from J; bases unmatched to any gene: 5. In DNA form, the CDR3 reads TGCGCCAGCGGGGGGGACTATTCCTACAATGAGCAGTTCTTC. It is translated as CASGGDYSYNEQFF.

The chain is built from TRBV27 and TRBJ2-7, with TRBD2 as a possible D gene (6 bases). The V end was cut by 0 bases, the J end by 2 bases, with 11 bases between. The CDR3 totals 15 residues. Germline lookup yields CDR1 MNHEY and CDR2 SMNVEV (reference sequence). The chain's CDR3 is CASSLSAGITYEQYF. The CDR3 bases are TGTGCCAGCAGTTTATCAGCGGGTATTACCTACGAGCAGTACTTC.

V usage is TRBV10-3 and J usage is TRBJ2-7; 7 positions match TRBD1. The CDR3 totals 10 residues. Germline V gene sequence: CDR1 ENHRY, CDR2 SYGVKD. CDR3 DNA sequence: TGTGCGGCAGGGGGTTACGAGCAGTACTTC. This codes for CAAGGYEQYF.

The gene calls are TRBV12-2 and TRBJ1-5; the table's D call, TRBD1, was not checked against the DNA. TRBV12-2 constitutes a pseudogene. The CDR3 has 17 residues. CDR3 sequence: CASRLATTGDGNQPQHF. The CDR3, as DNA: TGTGCAAGTCGCTTAGCGACGACAGGGGATGGCAATCAGCCCCAGCATTTT.

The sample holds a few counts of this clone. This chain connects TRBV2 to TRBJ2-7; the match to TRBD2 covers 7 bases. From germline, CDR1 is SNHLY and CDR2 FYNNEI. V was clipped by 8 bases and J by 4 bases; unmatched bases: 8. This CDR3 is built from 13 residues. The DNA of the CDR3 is TGTGCCAGCCGAACCCCGCGGGGGTACGAGCAGTACTTC. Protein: CASRTPRGYEQYF.

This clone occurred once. The CDR3 spells CASSQQSNEQFF. The CDR3 bases are TGTGCCAGCAGCCAACAAAGCAATGAGCAGTTCTTC. The genes are TRBV27 and TRBJ2-1; no clear D. Trimming removed 6 bases at V and 6 bases at J, with 9 bases between. Germline CDR1 and CDR2: MNHEY and SMNVEV (reference sequence). There are 12 residues in the CDR3.

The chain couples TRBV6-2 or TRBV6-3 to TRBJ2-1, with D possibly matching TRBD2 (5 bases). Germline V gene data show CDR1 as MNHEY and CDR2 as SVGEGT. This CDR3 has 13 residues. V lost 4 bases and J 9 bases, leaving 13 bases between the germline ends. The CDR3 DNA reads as TGTGCCAGCAGTTCACGTCTAGAGGGTGAGCAGTTCTTC. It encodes CASSSRLEGEQFF.

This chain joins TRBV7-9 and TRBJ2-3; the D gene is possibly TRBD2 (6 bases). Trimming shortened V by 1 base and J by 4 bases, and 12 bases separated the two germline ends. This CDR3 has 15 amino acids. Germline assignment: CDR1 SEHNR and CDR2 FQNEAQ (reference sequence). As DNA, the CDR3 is TGTGCCAGCAGCTTAGTTTCGGGGGAACCAGATACGCAGTATTTT. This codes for CASSLVSGEPDTQYF.